The next 8 T cell receptor beta chains were all read from a single sample in a study of CXCR3-negative and CXCR3-positive naive CD8 T cells. General observations from the study: A higher hydrophobicity marked the TRB CDR3s of CXCR3-positive naive cells versus CXCR3-negative naive cells.

Their recognized antigens are unknown. In preparing the TRB cDNA libraries, 5' RACE with UMI labels was used. TCRdb processed the 5' RACE reads again and assigns one entry to each CDR3 protein, with no DNA. The listing contains 90,000 to 150,000 distinct CDR3 sequences. Sequencing was performed on naive CXCR3+ CD8+ T cells from blood. Described subset: CD45RO-CCR7+CD27+CD95- naive CD8+ T cells expressing CXCR3 (TNR3+). These receptors came from a human donor in good health. Some clones in this sample may be carry-over from other donors' samples.

V is TRBV5-6 and J is TRBJ1-1. CDR3 size: 11 residues. The germline CDR1 and CDR2 sequences are SGHDT and YYEEEE. The CDR3 here is CASSTTNEAFF.

The V and J genes are TRBV20-1 and TRBJ1-2. The V gene's germline CDR1 is DFQATT and CDR2 SNEGSKA (reference sequence). The CDR3 consists of 11 residues. The CDR3 loop reads CSAMVGYGYTF.

The gene calls are TRBV27 and TRBJ2-1; without DNA, the TCRdb call of TRBD1 cannot be checked. Germline V gene sequence: CDR1 MNHEY, CDR2 SMNVEV (reference sequence). The CDR3 length is 16 residues. CDR3 sequence reads: CASSITPAGTYNEQFF.

The chain uses TRBV4-1 and TRBJ2-1; TCRdb outputs TRBD1, but without DNA this stays unchecked. CDR3 length: 16 residues. Germline-derived CDR1 and CDR2 are MGHRA and YSYEKL. The CDR3 spells CATMNEEGQGGNEQFF.

CDR3 sequence: CASSVEGGGTSFDEQFF. The chain links TRBV9 to TRBJ2-1; absent DNA, TCRdb's TRBD2 call cannot be checked. The CDR3 spans 17 residues. Germline V lookup: CDR1 SGDLS, CDR2 YYNGEE.

J is TRBJ1-5 and V is TRBV27; the TRBD1 assignment by TCRdb is unverifiable without DNA. CDR1 and CDR2 from the germline V gene are MNHEY and SMNVEV (reference sequence). The CDR3 is 15 amino acids. The CDR3 reads CASSSGPDLNQPQHF.

This chain connects TRBV5-1 to TRBJ2-7; TCRdb indicates TRBD2, and absent DNA this call remains unverified. The V gene's germline CDR1 is SGHRS and CDR2 YFSETQ. The CDR3 covers 14 residues. The CDR3 sequence is CASSLGGPTYEQYF.

The J gene is TRBJ2-1, the V gene TRBV6-2 or TRBV6-3; TCRdb's assignment of TRBD2 cannot be checked, as there is no DNA. The CDR3 sequence is 15 residues long. Germline-derived CDR1 and CDR2 are MNHEY and SVGEGT. CDR3 amino acids: CASGRRTRWVNEQFF.